These T cell receptor beta chains were read from a single sample in a study of OX40 agonist ivuxolimab in advanced cancers. Generated by immunoSEQ multiplex PCR, the TCRdb table keeps only in-frame clones and is missing some. This repertoire shows tens of thousands of clones, 91% found once; its top ten account for roughly 9.4%. Sequences were derived from CD4+ or CD8+ T cells sorted from blood, sampled in a trial of the OX40 agonist ivuxolimab. The receptors derive from an adult with an advanced solid tumor such as melanoma, head and neck, liver or kidney cancer. CDR3s leave out the opening cysteine and the closing phenylalanine or tryptophan. Rows may omit the clone size; those that give it use once, few, many or a size class.

j_call clone_size v_call cdr3_aa
TRBJ1-5 NA TRBV27 ASSLGAHQPQH
TRBJ2-7 NA TRBV28 ASSFLKLEQGAFGREQY
TRBJ1-5 NA TRBV12-5 ASALGPVNQPQH
TRBJ2-3 NA TRBV9 ASSVEGPTDTQY
TRBJ2-7 NA TRBV6-1 ASSEGWSTGQPNYEQY
TRBJ1-2 NA TRBV29-1 SVETAPAYGYT
TRBJ1-1 NA TRBV30 AWSRITQNTEAF
TRBJ2-1 once TRBV5-1 ASSARTSGYNEQF
TRBJ2-7 NA TRBV14 ASSPGISEQY
TRBJ1-1 NA TRBV6-5 ASSLGEGTEAF
TRBJ2-5 NA TRBV30 AWSLRTDIWGETQY
TRBJ2-1 NA TRBV7-9 ASAWTSANNEQF
TRBJ2-3 NA TRBV6-5 ASSYNGGVTDTQY
TRBJ1-1 NA TRBV6-5 ASSYSSSSNTEAF
TRBJ1-2 NA TRBV9 ASSVGRGEILYGYT